This T cell receptor (beta chain) was identified in a study of T cells in Graves' hyperthyroidism and ophthalmopathy. Study results and caveats: The blood repertoire included most of the expanded thyroid clonotypes above 0.001.

The germline V gene has CDR1 SQVTM and CDR2 ANQGSEA. V lost 1 base to trimming and J lost 7 bases, with 10 bases between them. The CDR3 sequence is 12 residues long. In regard to this clonotype: The antigen is undetermined.

TCR beta CDR3 region amplification was performed from RNA transcripts. When the TCR CDR3 underwent first-round RT-PCR, the HTBI primer set was used. TCRdb analysed the multiplex PCR reads with MiXCR anew, one entry per CDR3 protein. Of 550,000 to 700,000 distinct CDR3 sequences listed, more than 45% were seen once; the top ten hold 15% to 20%. Lactation, pregnancy, other autoimmune disease or uncontrolled infection excluded patients. The chain is built from TRBV29-1 and TRBJ1-2; D is unresolved. This receptor was identified in an adult woman with Graves' disease, either hyperthyroidism or ophthalmopathy (not recorded which). The source material was peripheral blood or thyroid tissue (not recorded which). The chain's CDR3 is CSVEGQITGYTF. The CDR3, as DNA: TGCAGCGTTGAAGGGCAAATTACTGGCTACACCTTC.